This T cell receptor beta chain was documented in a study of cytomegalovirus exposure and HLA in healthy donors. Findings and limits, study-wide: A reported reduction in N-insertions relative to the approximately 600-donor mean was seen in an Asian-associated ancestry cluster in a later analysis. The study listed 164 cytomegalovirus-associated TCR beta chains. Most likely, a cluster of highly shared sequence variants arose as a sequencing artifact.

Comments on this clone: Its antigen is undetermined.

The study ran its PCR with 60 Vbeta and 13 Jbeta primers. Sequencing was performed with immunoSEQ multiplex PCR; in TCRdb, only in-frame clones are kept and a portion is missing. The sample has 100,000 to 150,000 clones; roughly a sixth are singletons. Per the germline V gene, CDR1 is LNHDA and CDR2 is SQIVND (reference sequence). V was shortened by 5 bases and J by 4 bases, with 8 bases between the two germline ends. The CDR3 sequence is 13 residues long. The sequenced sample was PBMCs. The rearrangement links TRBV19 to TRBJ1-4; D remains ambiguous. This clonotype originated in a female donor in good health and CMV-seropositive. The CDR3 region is CASSREVNEKLFF. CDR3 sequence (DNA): TGTGCCAGTAGTCGGGAGGTTAATGAAAAACTGTTTTTT.